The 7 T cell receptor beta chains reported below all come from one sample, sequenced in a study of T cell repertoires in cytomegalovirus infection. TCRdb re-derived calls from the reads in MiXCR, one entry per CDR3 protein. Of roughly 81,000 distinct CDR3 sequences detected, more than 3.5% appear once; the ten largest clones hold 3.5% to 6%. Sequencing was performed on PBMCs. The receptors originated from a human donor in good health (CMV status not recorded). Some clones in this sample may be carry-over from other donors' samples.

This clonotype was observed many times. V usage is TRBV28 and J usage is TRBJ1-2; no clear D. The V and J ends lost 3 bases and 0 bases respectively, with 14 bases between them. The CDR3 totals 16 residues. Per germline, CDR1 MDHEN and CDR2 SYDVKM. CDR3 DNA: TGTGCCAGCAGTTTTGGCGGATACACCGCTAACTATGGCTACACCTTC. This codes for CASSFGGYTANYGYTF.

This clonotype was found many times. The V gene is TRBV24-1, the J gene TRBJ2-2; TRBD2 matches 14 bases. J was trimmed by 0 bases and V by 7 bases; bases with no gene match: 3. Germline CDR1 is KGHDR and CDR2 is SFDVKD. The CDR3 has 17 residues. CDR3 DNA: TGTGCCACCAGGGGGACTAGCGGGAGATCGAACACCGGGGAGCTGTTTTTT. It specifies CATRGTSGRSNTGELFF.

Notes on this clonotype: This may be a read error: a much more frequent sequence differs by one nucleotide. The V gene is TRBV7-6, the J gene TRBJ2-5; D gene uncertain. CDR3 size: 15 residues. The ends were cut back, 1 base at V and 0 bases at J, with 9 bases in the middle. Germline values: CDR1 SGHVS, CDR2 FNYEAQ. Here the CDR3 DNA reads TGTGCCAGCAGCTTAGGAACTCGGCACCAAGAGACCCAGTACTTC. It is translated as CASSLGTRHQETQYF. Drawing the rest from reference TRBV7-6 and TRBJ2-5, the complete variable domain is GAGVSQSPRYKVTKRGQDVALRCDPISGHVSLYWYRQALGQGPEFLTYFNYEAQQDKSGLPNDRFSAERPEGSISTLTIQRTEQRDSAMYRCASSLGTRHQETQYFGPGTRLLVL.

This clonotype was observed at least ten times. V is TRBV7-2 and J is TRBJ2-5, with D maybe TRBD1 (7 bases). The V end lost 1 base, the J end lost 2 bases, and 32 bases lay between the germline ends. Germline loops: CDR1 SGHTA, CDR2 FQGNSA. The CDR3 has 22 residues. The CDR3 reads CASSLGAQGGRGWFSTQETQYF. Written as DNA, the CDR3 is TGTGCCAGCAGCTTAGGGGCTCAGGGGGGTCGGGGTTGGTTTTCGACTCAAGAGACCCAGTACTTC. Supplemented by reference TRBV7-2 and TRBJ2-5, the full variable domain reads GAGVSQSPSNKVTEKGKDVELRCDPISGHTALYWYRQSLGQGLEFLIYFQGNSAPDKSGLPSDRFSAERTGGSVSTLTIQRTQQEDSAVYLCASSLGAQGGRGWFSTQETQYFGPGTRLLVL.

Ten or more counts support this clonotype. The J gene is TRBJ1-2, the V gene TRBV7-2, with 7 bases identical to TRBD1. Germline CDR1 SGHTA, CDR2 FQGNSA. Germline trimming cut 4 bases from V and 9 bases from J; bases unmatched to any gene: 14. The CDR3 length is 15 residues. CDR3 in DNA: TGTGCCAGCAGCTCGGTTCGGGGGACAGCACCTAGCTACACCTTC. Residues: CASSSVRGTAPSYTF.

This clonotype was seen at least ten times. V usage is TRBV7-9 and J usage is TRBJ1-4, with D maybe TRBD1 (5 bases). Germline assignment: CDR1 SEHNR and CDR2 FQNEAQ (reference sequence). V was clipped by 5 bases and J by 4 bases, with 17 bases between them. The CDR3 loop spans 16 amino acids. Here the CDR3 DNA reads TGTGCCAGCAGCCCTCCGGGGACTTCCGGTAATGAAAAACTGTTTTTT. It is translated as CASSPPGTSGNEKLFF. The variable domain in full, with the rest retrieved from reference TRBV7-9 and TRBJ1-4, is DTGVSQNPRHKITKRGQNVTFRCDPISEHNRLYWYRQTLGQGPEFLTYFQNEAQLEKSRLLSDRFSAERPKGSFSTLEIQRTEQGDSAMYLCASSPPGTSGNEKLFFGSGTQLSVL.

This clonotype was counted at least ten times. The CDR3 sequence: CASRYPGRDYGYTF. Here the CDR3 DNA reads TGTGCCAGCAGATATCCGGGGAGGGACTATGGCTACACCTTC. The chain employs TRBV11-2 and TRBJ1-2; D is undetermined. The CDR3 contains 14 residues. Germline V gene sequence: CDR1 SGHAT, CDR2 FQNNGV. The V end was cut by 6 bases, the J end by 3 bases, with 14 bases between.